This TCR beta chain was observed in a study of T cell responses to AZD1222 COVID-19 vaccine (dated by TCRdb to 2020 to 2022). Background on the whole study: AZD1222 recipients whose second dose came at about 4 weeks and those whose second dose came at about 12 weeks were combined into one group, since spike-specific TCR depth and breadth did not differ between the two schedules. Trial participants were enrolled by age into subgroups of 18-55, 56-69 and 70-plus years, and about 150, 27 and 61 TCR-sequenced participants, respectively, were included in these subgroups. A total of 230 to 250 trial participants underwent TCR sequencing, of whom nearly 210 received two doses of AZD1222 and around 26 received two doses of the MenACWY control vaccine.

The paper as a whole reports these results and caveats: The vaccine-associated CD4 TCRs covered the entire spike protein, and the dominant responses fell in regions 160-218 and 743-854. In the small 56-69-year group, the increase in depth fell short of significance, most likely because of low power. After two AZD1222 doses, spike-specific TCR breadth and depth were significantly higher than at day 0 and than in MenACWY recipients. Because no day 14 peak-response samples were available, repertoires were characterized only after the peak T cell response. Conclusions about previously exposed vaccinees are limited because only 5 or 6 AZD1222 recipients were SARS-CoV-2 seropositive at baseline. Reportedly, almost half of the unique spike-specific TCRs recognized epitopes lying outside the regions that are mutated in the B.1.351 and B.1.1.7 variants. Most participants were white British and females outnumbered males, and the authors suggested that clonal diversity may have been underestimated.

Read against the paper, the sample's time point label means: baseline before first vaccination. The vaccinee samples were drawn from two UK trials, COV001 and COV002, one of which was a single-blind randomized controlled phase 2/3 trial testing AZD1222 (ChAdOx1 nCoV-19) in healthy adults. For TCRbeta chain sequencing, PBMC samples were collected from trial participants at day 0 and at day 28 after the second dose. CDR1 and CDR2 (SNHLY, FYNNEI) derive from the germline V gene. Inclusive of the bounding cysteine and phenylalanine, the CDR3 is 11 residues long. The only DNA kept is the CDR3, 33 bases in frame from the first base. The CDR3 regions of human TCRbeta chains were analyzed by immunosequencing. The source study handled its data this way. TCRs in the repertoires were matched against a reference library of SARS-CoV-2-specific TCRs that had been generated with the MIRA antigen-specificity platform. Breadth meant the fraction of unique TCRs that were SARS-CoV-2-associated, whereas depth meant the fraction of total T cells that were SARS-CoV-2-associated. Using the MIRA data, each spike-specific TCR was assigned both to the spike region to which the TCR was reactive and to a CD4 or CD8 class. Log10-transformed breadth and depth values were compared by one-way ANOVA with Sidak's multiple comparisons tests. In its TCRdb copy, this immuneACCESS table keeps in-frame sequences only and misses some clones. Where compared with another copy, unresolved V genes explain less than half of these, and the others have no known cause. The DNA was the basis for D and trimming; V, J and clone size are from that table. In this sample the table shows over 100,000 clones, about 85% of which occur a single time. The ten largest clones capture about 2.4% of the sample.

On this clone itself: Which antigen it targets is not known. At one end, the junction sequence differs from germline, possibly due to a read error.

Rearrangement joined TRBV2 to TRBJ2-7; perhaps TRBD2 is the D gene, with 6 bases matching. This clonotype was sampled from an adult in good health. The material was peripheral blood, obtained on day 0 of AZD1222 vaccination. The DNA is TGTGCCAGCAGTGAATGGCGGGAATTGAACTTC. Translated, it reads CASSEWRELNF.